This entry features one TCR beta chain sequence. Trimming removed 0 bases from V and 10 bases from J, with 16 bases in between. Looked up from germline, CDR1 is SNHLY and CDR2 is FYNNEI. The CDR3 is 15 amino acids. The source of the sample is a study of blood T cell repertoires in COVID-19. Study in general: Samples representing acute and convalescent COVID-19 were sourced from the United States, Italy and Spain. PBMCs, B-cell-depleted T cells, or T cells were the source of the cDNA or gDNA that made up the material.

Authors' data handling: Nucleated cell number was recorded as an estimate derived from reference gene primer amplification. Data came from immunoSEQ multiplex PCR; TCRdb stores just in-frame clones and leaves some out. The V and J calls and the clone size are those of that table, but D and trimming were determined from the DNA. This table has fewer than 200,000 clones, 80% to 90% appearing once. The chain couples TRBV2 to TRBJ2-1, with D unclear. This sequence was found in a middle-aged man with acute or convalescent COVID-19. The source material was peripheral blood. The CDR3 DNA sequence: TGTGCCAGCAGTGAAGCTCCTGGGCCTTCCAGGGAGCAGTTCTTC. Its translation is CASSEAPGPSREQFF.